These 21 T cell receptor beta chains came from one sample sequenced in a study of a mutant IDH1 vaccine in newly diagnosed glioma. Sequencing used immunoSEQ multiplex PCR; TCRdb keeps in-frame clones, though not all of them. Among around 40,000 clones listed, 80% to 85% were seen once. Time point specified: week 11, during vaccination. Mutant IDH1 20-mer peptide, at 300 ug, made up each vaccine dose, with topical imiquimod. No antigen is known for these receptors. The input for sequencing was PBMCs, taken from a glioma patient whose treatment included an IDH1 peptide vaccine. These receptors came from a middle-aged man with glioma.

By sample fraction, this clone is medium-sized (0.01 to 0.1%). The CDR3 loop is CASSHRQGTGNTIYF. CDR3 bases: TGTGCCAGCAGCCATCGACAGGGTACGGGAAACACCATATATTTT. V usage is TRBV7-9 and J usage is TRBJ1-3, with 7 bases lining up with TRBD1. V shed 5 bases, J shed 4 bases, and the junction held 8 bases outside the gene matches. CDR1 and CDR2 (germline): SEHNR, FQNEAQ (reference sequence). The CDR3 is made up of 15 amino acids. Filled out from reference TRBV7-9 and TRBJ1-3, the complete variable domain reads DTGVSQNPRHKITKRGQNVTFRCDPISEHNRLYWYRQTLGQGPEFLTYFQNEAQLEKSRLLSDRFSAERPKGSFSTLEIQRTEQGDSAMYLCASSHRQGTGNTIYFGEGSWLTVV.

The chain is built from TRBV5-8 and TRBJ1-5; 10 nucleotides agree with TRBD1. Germline trimming cut 0 bases from V and 7 bases from J; bases unmatched to any gene: 4. This CDR3 has 15 amino acids. From germline, CDR1 is SGHTS and CDR2 YDEGEE. The CDR3 here is CASSLGQGAYQPQHF. DNA of the CDR3: TGTGCCAGCAGCTTGGGACAGGGGGCCTACCAGCCCCAGCATTTT.

V gene TRBV7-9 combines with J gene TRBJ1-2; possibly TRBD1 for D (6 bases). This CDR3 spans 12 amino acids. Trimming removed 8 bases from V and 3 bases from J, with 10 bases in between. From germline, CDR1 is SEHNR and CDR2 FQNEAQ (reference sequence). CDR3 region: CASQSGDYGYTF. CDR3 bases: TGTGCCAGCCAGTCAGGGGACTATGGCTACACCTTC.

Here the CDR3 reads CASSLYLRDNEQYF. The CDR3, as DNA: TGTGCCAGCAGCTTGTATCTTCGTGATAACGAGCAGTACTTC. This sequence joins TRBV5-4 and TRBJ2-7, with unresolved D. Deletions cut 1 base from V and 5 bases from J, with 13 bases between. The CDR3 runs to 14 residues. Germline V CDR1 and CDR2: SGHNT, YYREEE (reference sequence).

This clone was observed a single time. V and J are TRBV29-1 and TRBJ2-7; D is undetermined. CDR1 SQVTM and CDR2 ANQGSEA come from the germline V gene. CDR3 length: 14 residues. V was shortened by 6 bases and J by 0 bases, with 15 bases between the two germline ends. In DNA, the CDR3 is TGCAGCGTCGACTCACCGGGTAGCTCCTACGAGCAGTACTTC. Its translation: CSVDSPGSSYEQYF.

The chain employs TRBV9 and TRBJ2-3; 11 bases are shared with TRBD2. Trimming at V came to 3 bases and at J to 5 bases, leaving 8 bases not matched to a gene. The CDR3 covers 16 residues. Looked up from germline, CDR1 is SGDLS and CDR2 is YYNGEE. The CDR3 protein is CASSAQGLADRDTQYF. CDR3 in DNA: TGTGCCAGCAGCGCGCAGGGACTAGCGGATAGAGATACGCAGTATTTT.

This clone was found once. The CDR3 DNA reads TGTGCCAGCAGGGGAGGGGCGTCCTCTGGAAACACCATATATTTT. Translating gives CASRGGASSGNTIYF. The chain is built from TRBV2 and TRBJ1-3; possible D gene TRBD1, 5 bases. Deletions cut 6 bases from V and 0 bases from J, with 12 bases between. CDR3 size: 15 residues. CDR1 and CDR2 from the germline V gene are SNHLY and FYNNEI.

The chain joins TRBV27 to TRBJ2-7, with D perhaps being TRBD1 or TRBD2 (6 bases each). The CDR3 runs to 16 residues. Germline-derived CDR1 and CDR2 are MNHEY and SMNVEV (reference sequence). The V and J ends lost 2 bases and 3 bases respectively, with 17 bases between them. In nucleotides, the CDR3 is TGTGCCAGCAGTTTACTTGTATCGGAGGGGGTCTACGAGCAGTACTTC. It yields the protein CASSLLVSEGVYEQYF.

This clone was seen once. V gene TRBV7-8 combines with J gene TRBJ2-1; no firm D call. V shed 2 bases and J shed 2 bases, with 4 bases lying between them. CDR3 length: 13 amino acids. CDR1 is SGHVS and CDR2 is FQNEAQ in the germline V gene. Written as DNA, the CDR3 is TGTGCCAGCAGCTTATTAACCTACAATGAGCAGTTCTTC. It is translated as CASSLLTYNEQFF.

This chain joins TRBV18 and TRBJ2-3; 7 positions match TRBD2. The CDR3 length is 15 residues. Trimming cost V 2 bases and J 3 bases; bases outside gene matches: 5. CDR1 and CDR2 (germline): KGHSH, LQKENI. CDR3 sequence (DNA): TGTGCCAGCTCACCAGCGGGAGATGGAACAGATACGCAGTATTTT. Translating it yields CASSPAGDGTDTQYF.

The V call is TRBV6-6, the J call TRBJ2-1; D gene unclear. Germline CDR1 is MNHNY and CDR2 is SVGAGI (reference sequence). This CDR3 is 12 amino acids long. The ends were cut back, 5 bases at V and 12 bases at J, with 14 bases in the middle. The CDR3 coding sequence is TGTGCCAGCAGTCTGAAGGTCGAGTGGCAGTTCTTC. It translates to CASSLKVEWQFF.

The gene calls are TRBV4-1 and TRBJ2-2; 7 positions match TRBD1. Germline trimming cut 4 bases from V and 2 bases from J; bases unmatched to any gene: 7. Germline V lookup: CDR1 MGHRA, CDR2 YSYEKL. CDR3 length: 16 amino acids. CDR3 sequence: CASSRYRDSNTGELFF. The CDR3 bases are TGCGCCAGCAGCCGTTACCGGGACAGTAACACCGGGGAGCTGTTTTTT.

The chain links TRBV28 to TRBJ1-2; 7 bases are shared with TRBD1. V was pared by 4 bases and J by 8 bases, with 4 bases of the junction left unmatched. CDR3 size: 12 residues. Looked up from germline, CDR1 is MDHEN and CDR2 is SYDVKM. In DNA form, the CDR3 reads TGTGCCAGCAGTTCCACAGGGGCCGGCTACACCTTC. Amino acid sequence: CASSSTGAGYTF.

This sequence joins TRBV7-2 and TRBJ2-7, with 7 nucleotides matching TRBD2. Losses at the gene ends were 5 bases for V and 0 bases for J; bases not matched to a gene: 7. Germline V gene lookup returns CDR1 SGHTA and CDR2 FQGNSA. There are 15 residues in the CDR3. The CDR3 spells CASSRTSVSSYEQYF. CDR3 bases: TGTGCCAGCAGCCGCACTAGCGTATCCTCCTACGAGCAGTACTTC.

This chain links TRBV7-9 with TRBJ1-1; D not certain. V gave up 5 bases and J gave up 4 bases, with 5 bases separating them. CDR1 SEHNR and CDR2 FQNEAQ come from the germline V gene (reference sequence). The CDR3 is made up of 11 amino acids. CDR3 residues: CASSPFTEAFF. DNA for the CDR3: TGTGCCAGCAGCCCCTTCACTGAAGCTTTCTTT.

The chain carries TRBV11-2 and TRBJ1-3; 7 bases are shared with TRBD1. This CDR3 is built from 16 residues. The J segment lost 3 bases and the V segment lost 7 bases, leaving 12 bases of the junction unmatched. Per the germline V gene, CDR1 is SGHAT and CDR2 is FQNNGV. CDR3 sequence: CASTRDSQSYGNTIYF. The CDR3 bases are TGTGCCAGCACCCGGGACAGCCAGAGTTATGGAAACACCATATATTTT.

This chain joins TRBV2 and TRBJ2-1; 7 bases are shared with TRBD2. Germline assignment: CDR1 SNHLY and CDR2 FYNNEI. This CDR3 is 13 amino acids long. V lost 7 bases to trimming and J lost 10 bases; unmatched junction nucleotides: 10. This CDR3 is CASTSGEGMEQFF. The CDR3 DNA is TGTGCCAGCACCAGCGGGGAGGGGATGGAGCAGTTCTTC.

This rearrangement joins TRBV2 to TRBJ2-7, with TRBD2 as a possible D gene (7 bases). CDR1 and CDR2 from the germline V gene are SNHLY and FYNNEI. V was shortened by 11 bases and J by 8 bases, with 28 bases between the two germline ends. The CDR3 is 15 residues long. The CDR3 loop reads CAFEEGDYLGTQQYF. CDR3 DNA: TGTGCCTTTGAAGAGGGGGACTACCTCGGCACGCAGCAGTACTTC.

The V call is TRBV11-1, the J call TRBJ2-1; no reliable D call. V lost 6 bases, J lost 0 bases, and 9 bases lay in between. CDR1 is SGHAT and CDR2 is FQDESV in the germline V gene (reference sequence). This CDR3 has 14 amino acids. The CDR3 coding sequence is TGTGCCAGCAGTCTCCTGAGCTCCTACAATGAGCAGTTCTTC. Its protein product is CASSLLSSYNEQFF.

The CDR3 DNA follows: TGTGCCAGCAGCCAAATAGGTTGGGTAGAGTACGAGCAGTACTTC. This gives the protein CASSQIGWVEYEQYF. The chain is built from TRBV7-8 and TRBJ2-7; D call uncertain. The CDR3 runs 15 residues. Trimming stripped 5 bases from V and 4 bases from J, with 18 bases between. In germline, CDR1 is SGHVS, CDR2 FQNEAQ. Combining the CDR3 with reference TRBV7-8 and TRBJ2-7 gives the whole variable domain GAGVSQSPRYKVAKRGQDVALRCDPISGHVSLFWYQQALGQGPEFLTYFQNEAQLDKSGLPSDRFFAERPEGSVSTLKIQRTQQEDSAVYLCASSQIGWVEYEQYFGPGTRLTVT.

This rearrangement joins TRBV13 to TRBJ1-2; D is perhaps TRBD1 (5 bases). The CDR3 consists of 17 residues. Germline V CDR1 and CDR2: PRHDT, FYEKMQ (reference sequence). Trimming took 5 bases from V and 1 from J, leaving 20 bases between them. In DNA form, the CDR3 reads TGTGCCAGCAGCCGTGGTTTTGTGGGGGACGATAACTATGGCTACACCTTC. Translating it yields CASSRGFVGDDNYGYTF.